This note documents a single T cell receptor beta chain sequence. Its target is unknown. This record belongs to a study of PD-L1 blockade in urothelial cancer. Study-wide background: Treatment start was followed by blood analysis at 3 weeks (second dose) and again at 6 weeks. Study results and limitations: TCR clonality was measured in pretreatment peripheral blood. Clonality below the median predicted better survival.

Germline V CDR1 and CDR2: MGHRA, YSYEKL. J lost 7 bases, V lost 0 bases, and 15 bases had no gene match. The CDR3 loop spans 18 amino acids. Profiled with immunoSEQ multiplex PCR; TCRdb holds only in-frame clones, not every one. The sample has tens of thousands of clones; 85% to 90% are singletons. The time point is: pretreatment peripheral blood. Patients had locally advanced or metastatic urothelial carcinoma. There were between 1 and 8 samples from each patient, taken pretreatment and on-treatment. V usage is TRBV4-1 and J usage is TRBJ2-4, with 7 bases that match TRBD2. The source is a man between 60 and 70 years old with urothelial cancer. The source was PBMCs, collected around atezolizumab (anti-PD-L1) treatment. The chain's CDR3 is CASSQERAAGRRRNIQYF. The CDR3, as DNA: TGCGCCAGCAGCCAAGAGAGGGCAGCGGGGCGGAGGAGGAACATTCAGTACTTC.